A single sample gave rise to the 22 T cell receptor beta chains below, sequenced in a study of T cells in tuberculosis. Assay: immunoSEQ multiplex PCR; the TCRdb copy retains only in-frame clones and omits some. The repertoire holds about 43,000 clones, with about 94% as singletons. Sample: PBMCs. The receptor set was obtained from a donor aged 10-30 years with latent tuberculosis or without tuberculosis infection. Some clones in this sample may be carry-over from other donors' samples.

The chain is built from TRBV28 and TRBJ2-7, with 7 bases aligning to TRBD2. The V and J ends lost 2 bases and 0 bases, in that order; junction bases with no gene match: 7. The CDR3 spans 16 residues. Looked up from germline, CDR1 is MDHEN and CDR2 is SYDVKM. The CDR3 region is CASSLPTSDYSYEQYF. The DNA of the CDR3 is TGTGCCAGCAGTTTACCCACTAGCGACTACTCCTACGAGCAGTACTTC.

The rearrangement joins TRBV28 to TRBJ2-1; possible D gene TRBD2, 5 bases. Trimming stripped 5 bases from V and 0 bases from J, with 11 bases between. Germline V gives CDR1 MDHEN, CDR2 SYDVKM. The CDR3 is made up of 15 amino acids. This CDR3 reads CASSPPSISYNEQFF. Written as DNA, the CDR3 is TGTGCCAGCAGTCCCCCTAGCATCTCCTACAATGAGCAGTTCTTC.

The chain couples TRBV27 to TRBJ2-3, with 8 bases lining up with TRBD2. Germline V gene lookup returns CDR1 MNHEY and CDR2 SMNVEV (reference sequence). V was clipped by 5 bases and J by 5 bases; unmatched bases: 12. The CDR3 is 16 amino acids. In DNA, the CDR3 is TGTGCCAGCAGTCCCCGGGAGGGGCCAATAAGAGATACGCAGTATTTT. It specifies CASSPREGPIRDTQYF.

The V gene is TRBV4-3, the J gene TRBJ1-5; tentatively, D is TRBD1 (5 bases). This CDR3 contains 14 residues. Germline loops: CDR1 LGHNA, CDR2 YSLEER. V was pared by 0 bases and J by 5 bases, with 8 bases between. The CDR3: CASSQDPGYQPQHF. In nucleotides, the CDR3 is TGCGCCAGCAGCCAAGATCCAGGGTATCAGCCCCAGCATTTT.

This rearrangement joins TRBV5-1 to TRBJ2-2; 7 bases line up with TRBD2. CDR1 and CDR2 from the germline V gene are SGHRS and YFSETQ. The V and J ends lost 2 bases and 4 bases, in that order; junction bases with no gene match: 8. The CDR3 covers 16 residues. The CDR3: CASSFDEGGLTGELFF. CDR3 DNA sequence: TGCGCCAGCAGCTTTGATGAGGGAGGGCTCACCGGGGAGCTGTTTTTT.

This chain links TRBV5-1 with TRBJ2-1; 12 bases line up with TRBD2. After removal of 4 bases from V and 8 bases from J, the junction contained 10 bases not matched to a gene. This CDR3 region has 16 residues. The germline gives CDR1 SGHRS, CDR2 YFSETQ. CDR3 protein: CASSPPTSGSFDEQFF. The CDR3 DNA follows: TGCGCCAGCAGCCCACCGACTAGCGGGAGTTTCGATGAGCAGTTCTTC.

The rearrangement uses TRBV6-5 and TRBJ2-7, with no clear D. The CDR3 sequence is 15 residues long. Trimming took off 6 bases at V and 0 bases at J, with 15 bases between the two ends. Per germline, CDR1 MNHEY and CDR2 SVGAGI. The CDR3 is CASRDHSGFSYEQYF. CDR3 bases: TGTGCCAGCAGGGATCACTCGGGTTTCTCCTACGAGCAGTACTTC.

CDR3 DNA: TGCGCCAGCAGCCACATCCGTGGACTAGCGGGAGCTCGGGGCAATGAGCAGTTCTTC. This translates into CASSHIRGLAGARGNEQFF. The chain uses TRBV4-1 and TRBJ2-1; 13 nucleotides line up with TRBD2. There are 19 residues in the CDR3. Germline lookup yields CDR1 MGHRA and CDR2 YSYEKL. J lost 6 bases, V lost 3 bases, and 14 bases had no gene match.

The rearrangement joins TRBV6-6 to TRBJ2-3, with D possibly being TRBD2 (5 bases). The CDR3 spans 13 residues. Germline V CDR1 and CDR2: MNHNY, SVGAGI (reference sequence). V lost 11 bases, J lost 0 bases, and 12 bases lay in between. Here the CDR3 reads CAARADSTDTQYF. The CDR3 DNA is TGTGCCGCTCGAGCGGATAGCACAGATACGCAGTATTTT.

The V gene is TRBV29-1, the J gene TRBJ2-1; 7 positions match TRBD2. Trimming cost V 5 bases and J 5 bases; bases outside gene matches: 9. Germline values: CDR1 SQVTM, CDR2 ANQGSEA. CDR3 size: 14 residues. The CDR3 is CSVKPLAENNEQFF. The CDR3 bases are TGCAGCGTTAAACCTCTAGCGGAGAACAATGAGCAGTTCTTC.

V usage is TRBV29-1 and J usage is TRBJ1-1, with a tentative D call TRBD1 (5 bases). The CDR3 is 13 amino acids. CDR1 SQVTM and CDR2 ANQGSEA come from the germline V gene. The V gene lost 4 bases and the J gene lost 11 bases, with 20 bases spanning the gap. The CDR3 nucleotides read TGCAGCGTTGCCACCGGGACCCGGGAGGAGGCTTTCTTT. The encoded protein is CSVATGTREEAFF.

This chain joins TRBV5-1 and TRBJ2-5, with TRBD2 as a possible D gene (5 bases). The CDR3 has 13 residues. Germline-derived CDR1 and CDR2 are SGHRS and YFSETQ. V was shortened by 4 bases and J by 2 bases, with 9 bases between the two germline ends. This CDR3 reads CASSVARQETQYF. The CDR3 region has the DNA TGCGCCAGCAGCGTAGCGCGACAAGAGACCCAGTACTTC.

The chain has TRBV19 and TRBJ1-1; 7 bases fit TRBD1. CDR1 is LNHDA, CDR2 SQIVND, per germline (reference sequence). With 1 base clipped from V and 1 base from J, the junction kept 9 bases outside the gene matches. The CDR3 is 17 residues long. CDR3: CASSIGGQRAANTEAFF. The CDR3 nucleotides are TGTGCCAGTAGTATAGGGGGACAGCGTGCTGCGAACACTGAAGCTTTCTTT. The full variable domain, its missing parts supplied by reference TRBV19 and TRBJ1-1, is DGGITQSPKYLFRKEGQNVTLSCEQNLNHDAMYWYRQDPGQGLRLIYYSQIVNDFQKGDIAEGYSVSREKKESFPLTVTSAQKNPTAFYLCASSIGGQRAANTEAFFGQGTRLTVV.

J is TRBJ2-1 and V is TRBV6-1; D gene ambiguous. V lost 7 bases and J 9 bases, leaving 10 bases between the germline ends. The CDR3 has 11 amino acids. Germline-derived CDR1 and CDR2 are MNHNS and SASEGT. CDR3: CASIESGEQFF. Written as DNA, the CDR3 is TGTGCCAGCATCGAATCCGGTGAGCAGTTCTTC.

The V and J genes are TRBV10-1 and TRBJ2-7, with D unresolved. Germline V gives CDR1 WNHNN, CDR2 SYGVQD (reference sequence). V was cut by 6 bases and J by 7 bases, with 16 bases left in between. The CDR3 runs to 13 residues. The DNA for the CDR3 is TGCGCCAGCAGCCGAACAAAAACGGGTGAGCAGTACTTC. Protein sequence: CASSRTKTGEQYF.

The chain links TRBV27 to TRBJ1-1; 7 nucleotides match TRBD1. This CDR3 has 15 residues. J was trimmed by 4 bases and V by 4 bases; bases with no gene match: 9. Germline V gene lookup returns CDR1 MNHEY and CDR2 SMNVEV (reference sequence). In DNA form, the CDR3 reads TGTGCCAGCAGTTCACGTGTAAAGGGGGCCACTGAAGCTTTCTTT. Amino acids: CASSSRVKGATEAFF.

CDR3 region: CASSVLAGGPNTGELFF. CDR3 DNA sequence: TGTGCCAGCAGCGTACTAGCGGGAGGGCCAAACACCGGGGAGCTGTTTTTT. V is TRBV9 and J is TRBJ2-2, with 12 nucleotides matching TRBD2. The germline V gene encodes CDR1 SGDLS and CDR2 YYNGEE. Trimming took 1 base from V and 2 from J; bases not matched to a gene: 3. The CDR3 loop spans 17 amino acids.

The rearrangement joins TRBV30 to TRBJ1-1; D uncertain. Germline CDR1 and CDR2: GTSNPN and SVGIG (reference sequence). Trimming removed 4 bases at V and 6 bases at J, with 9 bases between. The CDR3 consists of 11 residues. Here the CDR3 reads CAWKLSAEAFF. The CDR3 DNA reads TGTGCCTGGAAGCTGAGCGCTGAAGCTTTCTTT.

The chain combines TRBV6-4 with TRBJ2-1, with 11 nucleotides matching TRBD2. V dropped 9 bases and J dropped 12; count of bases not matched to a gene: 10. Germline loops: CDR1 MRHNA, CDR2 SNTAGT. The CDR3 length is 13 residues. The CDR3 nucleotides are TGTGCCAGTGGGACTAGCGGACTCGGGGTGCAGTTCTTC. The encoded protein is CASGTSGLGVQFF.

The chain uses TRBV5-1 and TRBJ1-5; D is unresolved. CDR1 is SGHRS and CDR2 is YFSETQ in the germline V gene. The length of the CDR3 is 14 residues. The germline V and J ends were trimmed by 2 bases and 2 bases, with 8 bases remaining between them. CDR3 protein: CASSLMGGNQPQHF. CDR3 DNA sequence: TGCGCCAGCAGCTTAATGGGCGGCAATCAGCCCCAGCATTTT.

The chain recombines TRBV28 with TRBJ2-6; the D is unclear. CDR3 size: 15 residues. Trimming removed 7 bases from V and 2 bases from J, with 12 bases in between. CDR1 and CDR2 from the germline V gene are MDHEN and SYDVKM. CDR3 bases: TGTGCCAGCACCGCTGGAACAGCTGGGGCCAACGTCCTGACTTTC. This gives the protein CASTAGTAGANVLTF.

The CDR3 nucleotides read TGTGCCAGCAGCCCGCTGACGGGGGATGAAAAACTGTTTTTT. It yields the protein CASSPLTGDEKLFF. The chain couples TRBV4-2 to TRBJ1-4; tentatively, D is TRBD1 (5 bases). With 4 bases removed from V and 6 bases from J, the gap between germline ends came to 12 bases. Germline V gives CDR1 LGHNA, CDR2 YNFKEQ. The CDR3 sequence is 14 residues long.